This TCR beta chain appears in the sequencing data of a study of molecular identifiers for immune sequencing clone quantification. Both previously described methods and listed TCR primers were employed to make bulk TCR libraries. TCRdb called the PCR reads again in MiXCR, with one record for every CDR3 protein. The sample lists approximately 500,000 distinct CDR3 sequences, around 23% occurring once. Trimming removed 10 bases from V and 4 bases from J, with 22 bases in between. The CDR3 is 15 residues long. Germline loops: CDR1 MNHEY, CDR2 SMNVEV (reference sequence). This clonotype showed up just a few times.

The specimen was naive CD8+ T cells from blood, with Jurkat cell RNA spiked in. Subset described: FACS-sorted CD8+CD4-CCR7+CD45RA+ naive T cells. V usage is TRBV27 and J usage is TRBJ1-1; tentatively, D is TRBD1 (6 bases). This TCR derives from a human donor in good health. Some libraries in this study had Jurkat cell RNA spiked in. CDR3 sequence reads: CATRRRSGVITEAFF. The CDR3, as DNA: TGTGCCACCCGAAGGAGATCAGGGGTGATCACTGAAGCTTTCTTT.